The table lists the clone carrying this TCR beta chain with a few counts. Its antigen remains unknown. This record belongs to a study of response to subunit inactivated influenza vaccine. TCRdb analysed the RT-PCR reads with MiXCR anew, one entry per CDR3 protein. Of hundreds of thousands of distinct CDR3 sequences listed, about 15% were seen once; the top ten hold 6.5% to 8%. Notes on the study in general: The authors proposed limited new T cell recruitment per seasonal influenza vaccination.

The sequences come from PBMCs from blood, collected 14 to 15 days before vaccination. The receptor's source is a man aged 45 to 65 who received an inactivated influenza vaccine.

For the CDR3, the DNA is TGTGCCAGCAGTGAACCAGCAGGGTGGAGCAATCAGCCCCAGCATTTT. Translating gives CASSEPAGWSNQPQHF. The chain is built from TRBV6-1 and TRBJ1-5; D perhaps matches TRBD1 (5 bases). CDR3 length: 16 amino acids. The germline V gene has CDR1 MNHNS and CDR2 SASEGT. Trimming pared 2 bases from V and 1 base from J, leaving 12 bases between.